This TCR beta chain was sequenced in a study of T cell repertoires in cytomegalovirus infection. This clonotype was counted only a few times. Its target is not known. TCRdb redid the calling of the reads with MiXCR, one entry per CDR3 protein. The table has about 71,000 distinct CDR3 sequences, 20% seen once; the top ten hold roughly two thirds. This TCR derives from a human donor in good health (CMV status not recorded). Some clones in this sample may be carry-over from other donors' samples. The sample was CD8+ T cells from cultured PBMCs, taken from culture after CMV antigen stimulation.

The CDR3 loop reads CASSQAPPSGGADEQFF. DNA of the CDR3: TGCGCCAGCAGCCAAGCCCCTCCTAGCGGGGGGGCGGATGAGCAGTTCTTC. The chain has TRBV4-1 and TRBJ2-1; TRBD2 matches at 12 bases. Germline loops: CDR1 MGHRA, CDR2 YSYEKL. J lost 8 bases, V lost 1 base, and 9 bases had no gene match. There are 17 residues in the CDR3.